The TCR beta chain described here comes from a study of blood T cell repertoires in COVID-19. The wider study: Sources were T cells, B-cell-depleted T cells, or PBMCs; the material itself was cDNA or gDNA.

In the original analysis: Estimation of nucleated cell counts relied on the amplification of reference gene primers. The data were produced by immunoSEQ multiplex PCR, yet TCRdb's version contains in-frame clones alone and is incomplete. D and trimming were read from the DNA, whereas the V and J calls and clone size are those reported in that table. Among roughly 120,000 clones, 85% to 90% were seen once, and the ten largest hold 1.1%. V shed 3 bases, J shed 1 base, and the junction held 9 bases outside the gene matches. The CDR3 has 17 residues. The germline V gene encodes CDR1 SGHNT and CDR2 YENEEA.

V is TRBV11-3 and J is TRBJ2-3, with 8 bases matching TRBD2. The sequence derives from a human donor in a cohort sampled during active COVID-19. Sequenced: peripheral blood. The chain's CDR3 is CASSFSLAGWGTDTQYF. The CDR3 DNA follows: TGTGCCAGCAGCTTCTCTTTAGCGGGGTGGGGCACAGATACGCAGTATTTT.